The text below deals with one T cell receptor (beta chain). Its matching antigen is unknown. The CDR3 covers 14 residues. Trimming removed 2 bases from V and 3 bases from J; junction bases left unmatched: 3. Germline CDR1 is SGHDT and CDR2 is YYEEEE. Amplification by 5'RACE using constant-segment primers produced TCR alpha and TCR beta cDNA libraries that carried sample barcodes and UMIs. A single record per CDR3 protein comes from TCRdb applying MiXCR to the 5' RACE reads. The data show 450,000 to 700,000 distinct CDR3 sequences, with under 20% seen just once and approximately 12% held by the top ten. The data were taken from a study of T-cell memory formation after mild COVID-19. Study-level results: Day 15 to 85 contracting clones showed balanced CD4/CD8; later expanders leaned CD4+.

The clonotype was recovered from an adult woman who had mild COVID-19 (a few samples of this study predate the infection). Cell type and time point are not known. The V call is TRBV5-6, the J call TRBJ1-2; 8 nucleotides align to TRBD1. Sequencing input: PBMCs or a T cell subset sorted from them (not recorded which). CDR3 nucleotide sequence: TGTGCCAGCAGCTTAGGACAGGGTCACTATGGCTACACCTTC. Translation gives CASSLGQGHYGYTF.